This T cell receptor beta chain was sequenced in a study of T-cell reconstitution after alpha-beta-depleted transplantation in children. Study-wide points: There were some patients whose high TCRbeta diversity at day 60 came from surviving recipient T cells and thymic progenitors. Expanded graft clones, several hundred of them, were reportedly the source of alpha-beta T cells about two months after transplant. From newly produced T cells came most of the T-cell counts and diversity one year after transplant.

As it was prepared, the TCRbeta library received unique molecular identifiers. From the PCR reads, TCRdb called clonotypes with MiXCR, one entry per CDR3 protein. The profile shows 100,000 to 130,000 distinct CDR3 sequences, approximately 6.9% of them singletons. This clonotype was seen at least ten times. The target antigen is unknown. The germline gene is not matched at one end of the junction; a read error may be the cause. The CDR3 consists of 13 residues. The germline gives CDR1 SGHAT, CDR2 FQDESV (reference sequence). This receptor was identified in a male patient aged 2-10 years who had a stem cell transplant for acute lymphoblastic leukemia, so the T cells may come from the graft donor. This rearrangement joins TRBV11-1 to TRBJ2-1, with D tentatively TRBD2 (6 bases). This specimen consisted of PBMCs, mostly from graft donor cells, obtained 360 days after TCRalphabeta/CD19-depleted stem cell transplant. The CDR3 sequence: CASSLAAWDEQFF. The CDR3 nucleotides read TGTGCCAGCAGTTTAGCGGCCTGGGATGAGCAGTTCTTC.